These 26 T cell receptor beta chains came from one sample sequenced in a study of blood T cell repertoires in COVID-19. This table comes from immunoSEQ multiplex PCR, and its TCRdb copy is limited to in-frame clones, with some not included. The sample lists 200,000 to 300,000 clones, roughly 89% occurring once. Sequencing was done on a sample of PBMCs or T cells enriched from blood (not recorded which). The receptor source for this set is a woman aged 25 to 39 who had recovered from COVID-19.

For the CDR3, the DNA is TGCAGTGCTAGTGGCGGGATAACGTACAATGAGCAGTTCTTC. Translated, it gives CSASGGITYNEQFF. The chain uses TRBV20-1 and TRBJ2-1; a weak D match, TRBD2 (6 bases). The CDR3 runs 14 residues. The V gene lost 3 bases and the J gene lost 4 bases, with 13 bases spanning the gap. Germline V gives CDR1 DFQATT, CDR2 SNEGSKA (reference sequence).

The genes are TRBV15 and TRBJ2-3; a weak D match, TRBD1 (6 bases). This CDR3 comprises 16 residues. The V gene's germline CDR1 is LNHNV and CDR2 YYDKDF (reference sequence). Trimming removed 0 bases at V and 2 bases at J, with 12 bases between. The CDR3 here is CATSRERYRATDTQYF. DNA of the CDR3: TGTGCCACCAGCAGAGAAAGGTACAGGGCCACAGATACGCAGTATTTT.

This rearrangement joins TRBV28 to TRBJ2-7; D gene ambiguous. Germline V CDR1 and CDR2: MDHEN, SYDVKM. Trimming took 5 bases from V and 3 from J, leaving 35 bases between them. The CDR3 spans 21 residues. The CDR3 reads CASSHALRTRHAWQVFYEQYF. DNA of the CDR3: TGTGCCAGCAGTCACGCCCTCAGAACTCGACACGCCTGGCAGGTTTTCTACGAGCAGTACTTC.

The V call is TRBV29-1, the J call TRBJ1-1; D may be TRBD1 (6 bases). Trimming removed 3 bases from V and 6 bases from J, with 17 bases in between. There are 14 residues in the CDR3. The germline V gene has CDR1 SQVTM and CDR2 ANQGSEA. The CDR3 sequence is CSVEEIQGFPEAFF. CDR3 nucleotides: TGCAGCGTTGAGGAGATTCAGGGGTTCCCTGAAGCTTTCTTT.

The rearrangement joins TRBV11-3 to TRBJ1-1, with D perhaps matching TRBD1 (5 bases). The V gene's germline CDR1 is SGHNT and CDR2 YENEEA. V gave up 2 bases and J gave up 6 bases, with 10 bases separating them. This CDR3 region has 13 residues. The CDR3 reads CASSLSGRAEAFF. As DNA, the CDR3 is TGTGCCAGCAGCTTATCTGGCAGGGCTGAAGCTTTCTTT.

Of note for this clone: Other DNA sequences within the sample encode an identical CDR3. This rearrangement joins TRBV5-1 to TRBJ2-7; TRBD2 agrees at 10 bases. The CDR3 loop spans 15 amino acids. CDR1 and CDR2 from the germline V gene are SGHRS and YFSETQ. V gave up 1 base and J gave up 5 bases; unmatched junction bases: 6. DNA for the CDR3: TGCGCCAGCAGCTTGTTGGCTAGCGGGAGTGACGAGCAGTACTTC. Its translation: CASSLLASGSDEQYF.

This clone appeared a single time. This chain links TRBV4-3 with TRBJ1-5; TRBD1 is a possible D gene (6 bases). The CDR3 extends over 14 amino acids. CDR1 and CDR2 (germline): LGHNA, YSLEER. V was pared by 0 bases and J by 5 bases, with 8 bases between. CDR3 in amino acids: CASSQEGQHQPQHF. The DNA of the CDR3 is TGCGCCAGCAGCCAAGAAGGACAGCATCAGCCCCAGCATTTT.

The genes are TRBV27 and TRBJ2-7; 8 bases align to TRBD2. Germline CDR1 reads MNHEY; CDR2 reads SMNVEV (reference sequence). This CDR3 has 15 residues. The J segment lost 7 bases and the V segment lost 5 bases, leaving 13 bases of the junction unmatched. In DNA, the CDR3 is TGTGCCAGCAGTGTCGGACTAGCCCCCCACAGAGAGCAGTACTTC. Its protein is CASSVGLAPHREQYF.

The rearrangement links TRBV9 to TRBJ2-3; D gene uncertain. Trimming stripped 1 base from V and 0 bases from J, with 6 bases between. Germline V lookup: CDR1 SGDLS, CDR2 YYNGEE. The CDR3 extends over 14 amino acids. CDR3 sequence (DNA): TGTGCCAGCAGCGTACAAGCTAGCACAGATACGCAGTATTTT. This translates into CASSVQASTDTQYF. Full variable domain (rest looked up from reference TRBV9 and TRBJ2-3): DSGVTQTPKHLITATGQRVTLRCSPRSGDLSVYWYQQSLDQGLQFLIQYYNGEERAKGNILERFSAQQFPDLHSELNLSSLELGDSALYFCASSVQASTDTQYFGPGTRLTVL.

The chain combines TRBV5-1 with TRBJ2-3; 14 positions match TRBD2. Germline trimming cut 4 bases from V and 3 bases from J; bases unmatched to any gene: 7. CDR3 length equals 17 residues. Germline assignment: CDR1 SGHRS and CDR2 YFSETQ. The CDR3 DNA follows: TGCGCCAGCAGCCCCGTGACTAGCGGGGGGGGGACAGATACGCAGTATTTT. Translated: CASSPVTSGGGTDTQYF.

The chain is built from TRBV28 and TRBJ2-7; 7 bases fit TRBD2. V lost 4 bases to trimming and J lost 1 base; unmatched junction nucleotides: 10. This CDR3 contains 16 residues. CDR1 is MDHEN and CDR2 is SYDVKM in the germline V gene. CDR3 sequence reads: CASSYAGERGSYEQYF. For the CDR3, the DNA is TGTGCCAGCAGTTACGCGGGAGAGAGAGGATCCTACGAGCAGTACTTC.

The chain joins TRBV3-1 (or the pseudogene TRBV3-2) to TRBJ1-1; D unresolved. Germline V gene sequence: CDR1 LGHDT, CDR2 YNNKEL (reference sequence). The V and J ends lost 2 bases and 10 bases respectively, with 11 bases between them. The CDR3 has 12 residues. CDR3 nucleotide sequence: TGTGCCAGCAGCCAAAGGTCGGAGGGAGCTTTCTTT. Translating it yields CASSQRSEGAFF.

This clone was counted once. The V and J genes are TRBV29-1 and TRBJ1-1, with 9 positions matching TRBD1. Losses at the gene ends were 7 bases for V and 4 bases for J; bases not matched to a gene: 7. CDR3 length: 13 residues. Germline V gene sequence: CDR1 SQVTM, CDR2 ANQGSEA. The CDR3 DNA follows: TGCAGCGCAAAAAACAGGGGGCTCACTGAAGCTTTCTTT. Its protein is CSAKNRGLTEAFF.

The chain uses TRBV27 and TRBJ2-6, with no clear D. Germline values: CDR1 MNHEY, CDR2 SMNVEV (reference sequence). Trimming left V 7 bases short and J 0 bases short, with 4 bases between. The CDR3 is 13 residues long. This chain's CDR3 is CASTGSGANVLTF. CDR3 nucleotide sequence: TGTGCCAGCACAGGCTCTGGGGCCAACGTCCTGACTTTC.

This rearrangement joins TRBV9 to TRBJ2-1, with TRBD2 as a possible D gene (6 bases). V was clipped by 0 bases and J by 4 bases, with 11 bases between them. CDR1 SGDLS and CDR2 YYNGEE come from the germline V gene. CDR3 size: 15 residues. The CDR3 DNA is TGTGCCAGCAGCGTAGTTGGGGACTCATACAATGAGCAGTTCTTC. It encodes CASSVVGDSYNEQFF.

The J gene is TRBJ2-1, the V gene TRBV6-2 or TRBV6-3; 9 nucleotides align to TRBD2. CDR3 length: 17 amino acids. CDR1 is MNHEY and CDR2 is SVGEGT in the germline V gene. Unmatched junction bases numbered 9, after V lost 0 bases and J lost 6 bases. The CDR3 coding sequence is TGTGCCAGCAGTTACTCGAAGTCGAGCGGGAGGATCAATGAGCAGTTCTTC. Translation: CASSYSKSSGRINEQFF.

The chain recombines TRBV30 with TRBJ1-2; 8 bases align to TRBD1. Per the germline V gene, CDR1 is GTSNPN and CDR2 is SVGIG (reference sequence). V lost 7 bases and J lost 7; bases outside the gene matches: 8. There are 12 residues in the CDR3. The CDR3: CALTTGGFGYTF. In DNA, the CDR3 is TGTGCCTTAACTACAGGGGGTTTTGGCTACACCTTC.

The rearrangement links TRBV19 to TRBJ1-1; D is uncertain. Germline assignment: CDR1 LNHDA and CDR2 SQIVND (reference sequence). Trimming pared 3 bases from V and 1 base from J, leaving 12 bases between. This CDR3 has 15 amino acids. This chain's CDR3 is CASSINLISNTEAFF. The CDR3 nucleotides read TGTGCCAGTAGTATTAATCTTATCTCGAACACTGAAGCTTTCTTT. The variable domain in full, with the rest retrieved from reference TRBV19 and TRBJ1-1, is DGGITQSPKYLFRKEGQNVTLSCEQNLNHDAMYWYRQDPGQGLRLIYYSQIVNDFQKGDIAEGYSVSREKKESFPLTVTSAQKNPTAFYLCASSINLISNTEAFFGQGTRLTVV.

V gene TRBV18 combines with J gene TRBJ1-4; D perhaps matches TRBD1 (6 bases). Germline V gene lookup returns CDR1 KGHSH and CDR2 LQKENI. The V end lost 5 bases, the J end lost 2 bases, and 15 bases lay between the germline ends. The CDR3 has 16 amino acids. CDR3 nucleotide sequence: TGTGCCAGCTCATCTCGGGGGGGCAGGACTAATGAAAAACTGTTTTTT. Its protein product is CASSSRGGRTNEKLFF.

The CDR3 DNA follows: TGTGCCAGCAGTCGAAAAAATCGGGCTAGCGGGAGGCGGGATGAGCAGTTCTTC. Protein product: CASSRKNRASGRRDEQFF. This chain joins TRBV27 and TRBJ2-1, with TRBD2 matching 11 bases. Germline V gene data show CDR1 as MNHEY and CDR2 as SMNVEV (reference sequence). J lost 8 bases, V lost 5 bases, and 17 bases had no gene match. The CDR3 covers 18 residues.

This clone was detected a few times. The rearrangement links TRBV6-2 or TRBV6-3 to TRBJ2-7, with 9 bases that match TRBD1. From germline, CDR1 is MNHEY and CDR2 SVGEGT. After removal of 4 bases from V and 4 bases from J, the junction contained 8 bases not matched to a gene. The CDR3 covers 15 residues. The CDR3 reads CASSFPQGARYEQYF. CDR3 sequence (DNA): TGTGCCAGCAGTTTTCCACAGGGGGCGCGTTACGAGCAGTACTTC.

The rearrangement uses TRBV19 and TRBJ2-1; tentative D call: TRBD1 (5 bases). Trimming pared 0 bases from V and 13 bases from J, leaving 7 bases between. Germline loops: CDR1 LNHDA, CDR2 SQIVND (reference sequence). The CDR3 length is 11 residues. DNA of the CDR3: TGTGCCAGTAGTATAGAACAGGCTCAGTTCTTC. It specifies CASSIEQAQFF.

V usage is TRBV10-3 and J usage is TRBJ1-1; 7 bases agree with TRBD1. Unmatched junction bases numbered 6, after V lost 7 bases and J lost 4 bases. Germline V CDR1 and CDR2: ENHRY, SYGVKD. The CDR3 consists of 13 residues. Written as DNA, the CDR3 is TGTGCCATCAACCCAGGGGGAGGCACTGAAGCTTTCTTT. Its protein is CAINPGGGTEAFF.

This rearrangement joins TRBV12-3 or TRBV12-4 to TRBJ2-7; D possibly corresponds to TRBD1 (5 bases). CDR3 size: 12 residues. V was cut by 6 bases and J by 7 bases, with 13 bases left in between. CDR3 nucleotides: TGTGCCAGCAGCGGAACTGCAGGGGAGCAGTACTTC. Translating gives CASSGTAGEQYF.

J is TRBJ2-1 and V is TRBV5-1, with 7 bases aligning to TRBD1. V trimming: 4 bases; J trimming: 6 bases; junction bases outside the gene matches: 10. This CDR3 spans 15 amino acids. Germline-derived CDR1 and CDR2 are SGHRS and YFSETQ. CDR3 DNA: TGCGCCAGCAGCCTCACAGGGGATGGCCTCAATGAGCAGTTCTTC. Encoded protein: CASSLTGDGLNEQFF.

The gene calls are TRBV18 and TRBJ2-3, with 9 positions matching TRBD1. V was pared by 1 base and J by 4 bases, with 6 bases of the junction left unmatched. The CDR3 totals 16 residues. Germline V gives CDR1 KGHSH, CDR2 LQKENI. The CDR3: CASSPRGQGSSDTQYF. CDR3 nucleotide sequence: TGTGCCAGCTCACCACGTGGACAGGGGAGTTCAGATACGCAGTATTTT. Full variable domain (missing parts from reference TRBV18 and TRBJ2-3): NAGVMQNPRHLVRRRGQEARLRCSPMKGHSHVYWYRQLPEEGLKFMVYLQKENIIDESGMPKERFSAEFPKEGPSILRIQQVVRGDSAAYFCASSPRGQGSSDTQYFGPGTRLTVL.